This TCR beta chain was identified in a study of T-cell memory formation after mild COVID-19 (dated by TCRdb to about 2021). Regarding the complete study: Most TCR sequence clusters were specific to one of the two donors. Longitudinal TCRalpha and TCRbeta repertoire sequencing tracked T-cell clones expanding and contracting after mild COVID-19 in two donors. Two young, previously healthy adult volunteers, one female and one male, were included in the cohort. The paper as a whole reports these results and caveats: Contracting CD4+ clones turned up mainly in the CM and EM memory subsets, whereas EMRA was where CD8+ clones were enriched. Clones that contracted from day 15 to 85 showed balanced CD4/CD8 phenotypes, whereas a second wave of clones that expanded from day 15 to 37 leaned towards CD4+. The detection of some responding clones in pre-infection memory suggests that pre-existing cross-reactive memory T cells joined the SARS-CoV-2 response. The study covered only two mild cases, and larger cohorts including severe cases with pre-infection samples were considered necessary. SARS-CoV-2 specificity of the second-wave clones peaking on day 37 was not confirmed.

The reads were generated on an Illumina NovaSeq 6000. TCRalpha and TCRbeta cDNA libraries were constructed by 5'RACE with constant-segment primers, with sample barcodes and unique molecular identifiers being introduced. RNA was extracted from every sample with Trizol reagent. Amplification of the libraries took two PCR steps, and the second step added a second sample barcode plus Illumina TruSeq adapters. Libraries were sequenced on an Illumina NovaSeq with 2 x 150 bp paired-end reads. The study's processing was this. The reads were demultiplexed and collapsed into UMI-guided consensus sequences using migec v1.2.7. Using mixcr v2.1.11, UMI consensuses were aligned to TRA and TRB V and J templates and then assembled into clonotypes. Clonotypes were classified as expanded or contracted when called significant by both edgeR and NoisET, with noise models trained on biological replicates. edgeR calls used a false discovery rate-adjusted p below 0.01 and a log2 fold-change threshold of 1. As an exploratory analysis of dynamics, max-normalized trajectories of the 1000 most abundant clonotypes were examined by PCA with hierarchical clustering. The CD4 or CD8 phenotype of responding clones was assigned using the separately sequenced CD4+ and CD8+ repertoires. TCRdb reprocessing: public reads trimmed at Q25 with fastp, clones called with MiXCR, in-frame beta chains kept. Identical CDR3 proteins give one entry, which carries the most common genes and DNA. TCRdb, not the original authors, processed these V and J calls. The sample contains roughly 400,000 distinct CDR3 sequences, more than 15% of them found a single time. The top ten clonotypes cover under 25% of the sample.

Ficoll-Paque density gradient centrifugation was used to isolate PBMCs. The CDR3 starts with the cysteine, ends with the phenylalanine, and has 16 residues. Here the CDR3 DNA is all that survives: 48 bases in frame from base 1. At the junction V is shortened by 5 bases and J by 0 bases; bases outside the gene matches: 4. Taken from the germline V gene, the CDR1 and CDR2 loops are LGHNT and FRNRAP. This clonotype was observed a handful of times. No cognate antigen has been identified for it. One base away there is no much larger clone; base qualities are not given. Sample: PBMCs or a T cell subset sorted from them (not recorded which). The chain is made from TRBV12-5 and TRBJ2-3; 11 bases in the junction line up with TRBD1. The clonotype was recovered from a man between 18 and 35 years old who had mild COVID-19 (a few samples of this study predate the infection). The sample titles of this study are shuffled in the database, so cell type and time point are left out; the donor was told from shared clones. The CDR3 is CASGTGTGGSTDTQYF. In nucleotides, the sequence is TGTGCTAGTGGTACCGGGACAGGGGGGAGCACAGATACGCAGTATTTT.